The 2 T cell receptor beta chains in this list originate from one sample, sequenced in a study of Graves' ophthalmopathy and Graves' hyperthyroidism. Amplifying from RNA transcripts, the study obtained TCR beta CDR3 regions. HTBI-primed first-round RT-PCR preceded second-round multiplex PCR. TCRdb independently ran MiXCR on the multiplex PCR reads; one entry per CDR3 protein. The sample holds around 670,000 distinct CDR3 sequences, roughly 40% seen once. Sequenced sample: peripheral blood. The receptors come from an adult man with Graves' ophthalmopathy.

In the case of this clonotype: Sequence at one end of the junction differs from germline and may be a read error. J is TRBJ1-6 and V is TRBV7-9; 8 bases are shared with TRBD1. Germline V gene lookup returns CDR1 SEHNR and CDR2 FQNEAQ (reference sequence). This CDR3 has 15 residues. CDR3 protein: CASSTRTGLVSPHHF. The CDR3 DNA sequence: TGTGCCAGCAGCACCCGGACAGGGCTCGTTTCACCCCACCACTTT.

This clonotype was picked up many times. The chain employs TRBV2 and TRBJ1-6; possible D gene TRBD1, 5 bases. This CDR3 is built from 15 residues. Trimming pared 6 bases from V and 7 bases from J, leaving 16 bases between. The germline CDR1 and CDR2 sequences are SNHLY and FYNNEI. DNA for the CDR3: TGTGCCAGCAGCCTTGGGGCGGTGGAGAATTCACCCCTCCACTTT. Its protein is CASSLGAVENSPLHF.